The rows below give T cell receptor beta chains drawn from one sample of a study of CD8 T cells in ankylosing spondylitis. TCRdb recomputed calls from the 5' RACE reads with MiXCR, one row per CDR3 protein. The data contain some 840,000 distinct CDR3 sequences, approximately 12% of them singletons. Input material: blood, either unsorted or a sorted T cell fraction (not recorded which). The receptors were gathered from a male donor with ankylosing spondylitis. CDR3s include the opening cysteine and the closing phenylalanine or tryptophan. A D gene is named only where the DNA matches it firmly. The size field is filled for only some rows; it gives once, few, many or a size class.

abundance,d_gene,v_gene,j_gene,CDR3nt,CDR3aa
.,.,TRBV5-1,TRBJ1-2,TGCGCCAGCAGTGTGGACCGACCCCTCTATGGCTACACCTTC,CASSVDRPLYGYTF
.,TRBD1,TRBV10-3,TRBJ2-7,TGTGCCATCAGTCGCGACAGGGTTAGCGAGCAGTACTTC,CAISRDRVSEQYF
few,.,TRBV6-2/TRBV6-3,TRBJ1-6,TGTGCCAGCAGTTTTCTCCGGAGACCTGAGTCACCCCTCCACTTT,CASSFLRRPESPLHF
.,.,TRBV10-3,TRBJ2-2,TGTGCCATCAGCGGGGATGCGAACACCGGGGAGCTGTTTTTT,CAISGDANTGELFF
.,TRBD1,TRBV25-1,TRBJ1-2,TGTGCCAGCAGTGCCCGGGACAGGGAGTTCTCCACCTTC,CASSARDREFSTF
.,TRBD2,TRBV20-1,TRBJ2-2,TGCAGTGCTAGAGATGTGAGCGGGGGGGCCCGGGAGCTGTTTTTT,CSARDVSGGARELFF
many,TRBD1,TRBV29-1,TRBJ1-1,TGCAGCTTTAGGGACAGGGGAGGGAACACTGAAGCTTTCTTT,CSFRDRGGNTEAFF
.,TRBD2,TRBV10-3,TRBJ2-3,TGTGCCATCAGTGGAGCCCCAGGACTAGCGGGGGGTATGGCTACGCAGTATTTT,CAISGAPGLAGGMATQYF
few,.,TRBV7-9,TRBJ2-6,TGTGCCAGCAGCACACCCGATATACGGGCCAACGTCCTGACTTTC,CASSTPDIRANVLTF
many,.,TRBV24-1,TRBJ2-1,TGTGCCACCAGTGCCCAGGGGTATGAGCAGTTCTTC,CATSAQGYEQFF
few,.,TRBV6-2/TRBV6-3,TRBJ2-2,TGTGCCAGCAGGCCTCGGGGAACCGGGGAGCTGTTTTTT,CASRPRGTGELFF
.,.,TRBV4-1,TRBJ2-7,TGCGCCAGCAGCCAGGTTGAGGGGAGTCCCGAGCAGTACTTC,CASSQVEGSPEQYF
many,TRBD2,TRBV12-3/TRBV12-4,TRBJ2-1,TGTGCCAGCAGATCGGCGGGAGAATATGGTGAGCAGTTCTTC,CASRSAGEYGEQFF
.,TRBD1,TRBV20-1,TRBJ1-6,TGCAGTGCCGACAGGGGGCTTTCACCCCTCCACTTT,CSADRGLSPLHF
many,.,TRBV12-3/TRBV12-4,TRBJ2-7,TGTGCCAGCAGTTTCCATTACGAGCAGTACTTC,CASSFHYEQYF
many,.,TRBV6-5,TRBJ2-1,TGTGCCAGCAGTTACCTGGGGACGGACAATGAGCAGTTCTTC,CASSYLGTDNEQFF
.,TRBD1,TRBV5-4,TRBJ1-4,TGTGCCAGCAGCAGACAGGGGGCGCCGGAAAAACTGTTTTTT,CASSRQGAPEKLFF
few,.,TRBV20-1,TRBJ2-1,TGCAGTGCTCGGCTTTGGGGGCAGAGAGCATACAATGAGCAGTTCTTC,CSARLWGQRAYNEQFF
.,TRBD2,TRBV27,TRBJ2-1,TGTGCCAGCAGCCTTAGCGGGGGCTACGGCATGGGTGAGCAGTTCTTC,CASSLSGGYGMGEQFF
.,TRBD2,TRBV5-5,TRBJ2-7,TGTGCCAGCAGCTCGGTTCCATGGGTAGCGGGAGGGAATCGCGAGCAGTACTTC,CASSSVPWVAGGNREQYF
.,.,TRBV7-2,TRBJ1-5,TGTGCCAGCAGCTTAGCGGGCGGGGGGGCCCCTCAGCCCCAGCATTTT,CASSLAGGGAPQPQHF
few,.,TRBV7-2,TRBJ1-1,TGTGCCAGCAGCTTAGGAGTGCGGCAGACGAACACTGAAGCTTTCTTT,CASSLGVRQTNTEAFF
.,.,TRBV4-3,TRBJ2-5,TGCGCCAGCAGCCAAGGTCCCCCGGGGGCGCAGGGACAGGAGACCCAGTACTTC,CASSQGPPGAQGQETQYF
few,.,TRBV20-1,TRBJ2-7,TGCAGTGCTAGGTACCCCTTATGGATGGAGCAGTACTTC,CSARYPLWMEQYF
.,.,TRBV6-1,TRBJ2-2,TGTGCCAGCAACAGGGCCCATTCGAACACCGGGGAGCTGTTTTTT,CASNRAHSNTGELFF
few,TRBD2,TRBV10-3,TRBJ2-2,TGTGCCATCAGTGAGTCGAAACCGGGACTAGCGAACACCGGGGAGCTGTTTTTT,CAISESKPGLANTGELFF
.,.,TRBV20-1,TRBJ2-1,TGCAGTGCTAGCGGGATAGACTACAATGAGCAGTTCTTC,CSASGIDYNEQFF
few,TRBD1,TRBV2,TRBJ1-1,TGTGCCAGCACCCCGGAAATGACAGGGTCAACTGAAGCTTTCTTT,CASTPEMTGSTEAFF
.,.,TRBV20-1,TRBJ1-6,TGCAGTGCTAGAGAGGACAGAAAGGGGTATAATTCACCCCTCCACTTT,CSAREDRKGYNSPLHF
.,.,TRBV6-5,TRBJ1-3,TGTGCCAGCAGTTACCGATTCTCTGGAAACACCATATATTTT,CASSYRFSGNTIYF
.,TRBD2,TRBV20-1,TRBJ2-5,TGCAGTGCTGGTGGACTAGCGGGAGATTTAGAGACCCAGTACTTC,CSAGGLAGDLETQYF
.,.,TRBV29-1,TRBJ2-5,TGCAGCGTTGTCCCTCCCGAGACCCAGTACTTC,CSVVPPETQYF
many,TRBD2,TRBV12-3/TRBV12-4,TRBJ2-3,TGTGCCAGCAGTCAACTAGCGGGTGCTGGTATGCAGTATTTT,CASSQLAGAGMQYF
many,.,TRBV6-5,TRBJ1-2,TGTGCCAGCAGCTACTCGGGAGTACAGTGGTATGGCTACACCTTC,CASSYSGVQWYGYTF
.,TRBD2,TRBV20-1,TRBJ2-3,TGCAGTGCTTCACCCTCCCCACTAGCGGCTAGCACAGATACGCAGTATTTT,CSASPSPLAASTDTQYF
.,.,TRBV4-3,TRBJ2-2,TGCGCCAGCAGCCAAGAGTCATCGAGGGGCAGACCCGGGGAGCTGTTTTTT,CASSQESSRGRPGELFF
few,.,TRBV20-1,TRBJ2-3,TGCAGTGCTAGTCGACTAGAAGGGACAGATACGCAGTATTTT,CSASRLEGTDTQYF
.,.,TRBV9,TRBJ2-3,TGTGCCAGCAGCGCCGCAGGGGGGCCTAGCACAGATACGCAGTATTTT,CASSAAGGPSTDTQYF
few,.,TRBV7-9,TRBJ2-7,TGTGCCAGCAGCCGAACGGACTCACCCCACGAGCAGTACTTC,CASSRTDSPHEQYF